The 11 T cell receptor beta chains given below trace back to one sample, sequenced in a study of technical replicates of blood from a handful of donors. Assay: immunoSEQ multiplex PCR; the TCRdb copy retains only in-frame clones and omits some. The table lists 85,000 to 95,000 clones, roughly 95% of them singletons. The specimen sequenced was T cells isolated from PBMCs. The receptor source for this set is a human donor in good health.

The CDR3 loop reads CASIGGEDPTDTQYF. The CDR3 DNA reads as TGTGCCAGCATAGGGGGCGAGGATCCCACAGATACGCAGTATTTT. The chain employs TRBV6-5 and TRBJ2-3; 7 nucleotides line up with TRBD1. The CDR3 loop spans 15 amino acids. The germline V gene encodes CDR1 MNHEY and CDR2 SVGAGI. Germline trimming cut 7 bases from V and 2 bases from J; bases unmatched to any gene: 9.

This clone was seen just once. The chain carries TRBV4-3 and TRBJ2-1, with D unclear. V was shortened by 1 base and J by 3 bases, with 7 bases between the two germline ends. Germline V gene sequence: CDR1 LGHNA, CDR2 YSLEER. The CDR3 extends over 14 amino acids. CDR3 sequence (DNA): TGCGCCAGCAGCCAAGGCCCAGACTACAATGAGCAGTTCTTC. This translates into CASSQGPDYNEQFF.

The J gene is TRBJ1-2, the V gene TRBV5-5, with D possibly TRBD1 on 5 matching bases. Trimming left V 1 base short and J 4 bases short, with 8 bases between. The CDR3 extends over 13 amino acids. Germline V gives CDR1 SGHKS, CDR2 YYEKEE (reference sequence). The CDR3 DNA follows: TGTGCCAGCAGCTTGCAGGGTCTCTATGGCTACACCTTC. It specifies CASSLQGLYGYTF.

J is TRBJ2-4 and V is TRBV10-2; 8 bases map to TRBD1. V was clipped by 4 bases and J by 3 bases; unmatched bases: 8. The CDR3 totals 16 residues. The germline CDR1 and CDR2 sequences are WSHSY and SAAADI. The CDR3 loop is CASSASGGAGKNIQYF. The CDR3 DNA sequence: TGCGCCAGCAGTGCGTCAGGGGGCGCAGGCAAAAACATTCAGTACTTC.

This chain uses TRBV11-3 with TRBJ2-5, with 9 bases fitting TRBD2. The CDR3 contains 14 residues. The ends lost 1 base at V and 7 bases at J; junction bases unmatched: 4. Germline loops: CDR1 SGHNT, CDR2 YENEEA. In nucleotides, the CDR3 is TGTGCCAGCAGCTTAGCAGGAGCGGGGGGGACCCAGTACTTC. Its protein product is CASSLAGAGGTQYF.

The chain links TRBV5-1 to TRBJ2-1, with a weak D call TRBD2 (6 bases). Trimming removed 5 bases at V and 2 bases at J, with 14 bases between. CDR1 and CDR2 from the germline V gene are SGHRS and YFSETQ. The length of the CDR3 is 15 residues. The CDR3 here is CASSYTGVPYNEQFF. The CDR3 DNA is TGCGCCAGCAGTTATACGGGAGTTCCCTACAATGAGCAGTTCTTC.

The chain links TRBV28 to TRBJ2-7; possible D gene TRBD2, 5 bases. V shed 10 bases and J shed 7 bases, with 20 bases lying between them. In germline, CDR1 is MDHEN, CDR2 SYDVKM. The CDR3 runs to 13 residues. The CDR3 sequence is CATRAQLRREQYF. The CDR3 coding sequence is TGTGCCACGAGGGCGCAACTGAGAAGGGAGCAGTACTTC.

J is TRBJ1-2 and V is TRBV6-5, with D perhaps matching TRBD1 (6 bases). The CDR3 consists of 13 residues. Germline V gives CDR1 MNHEY, CDR2 SVGAGI. V was shortened by 4 bases and J by 3 bases, with 9 bases between the two germline ends. As DNA, the CDR3 is TGTGCCAGCAGTTTCGCAGGGGACTATGGCTACACCTTC. It encodes CASSFAGDYGYTF.

The rearrangement uses TRBV5-1 and TRBJ1-2; D ambiguous. Germline V gene data show CDR1 as SGHRS and CDR2 as YFSETQ. The ends were cut back, 0 bases at V and 0 bases at J, with 6 bases in the middle. The CDR3 length is 14 residues. CDR3 coding DNA: TGCGCCAGCAGCTTGGAGTTAGCTAACTATGGCTACACCTTC. Residues: CASSLELANYGYTF.

The chain couples TRBV6-1 to TRBJ2-7; possibly TRBD2 for D (5 bases). V lost 2 bases and J lost 5, with 7 bases in between. The CDR3 sequence is 12 residues long. CDR1 and CDR2 (germline): MNHNS, SASEGT. The DNA of the CDR3 is TGTGCCAGCAGTGAATGGCGGGACGAGCAGTACTTC. Protein sequence: CASSEWRDEQYF.

This clone came up a few times. This rearrangement joins TRBV19 to TRBJ1-1; D possibly corresponds to TRBD1 (5 bases). There are 15 residues in the CDR3. In germline, CDR1 is LNHDA, CDR2 SQIVND (reference sequence). V was shortened by 5 bases and J by 1 base, with 14 bases between the two germline ends. The CDR3 protein is CASSEHRTGNTEAFF. The CDR3 region has the DNA TGTGCCAGTAGTGAACATAGAACAGGGAACACTGAAGCTTTCTTT.